The 17 T cell receptor beta chains below all came from one sample that was sequenced in a study of glioma-infiltrating T cells. TCR alpha and beta CDR3 regions were amplified from RNA using iRepertoire nested multiplex PCR. TCRdb ran MiXCR on the multiplex PCR reads and lists one entry per CDR3 protein. In the table there are some 190,000 distinct CDR3 sequences, about 32% of which are singletons. The sequenced sample was glioma tissue, nonneoplastic brain tissue, or PBMCs (not recorded which). These receptors all stem from a human donor with low-grade glioma or glioblastoma, undergoing nonglioma brain surgery, or in good health (not recorded which).

There are many counts of this clonotype. The chain combines TRBV25-1 with TRBJ2-1; D is unclear. The V gene lost 1 base and the J gene lost 0 bases, with 7 bases spanning the gap. From germline, CDR1 is MGHDK and CDR2 SYGVNS. The CDR3 consists of 15 residues. The CDR3 nucleotides read TGTGCCAGCAGTGAATTGGCTAGCTCCTACAATGAGCAGTTCTTC. Translated, it gives CASSELASSYNEQFF. Full variable domain (outside the CDR3, taken from reference TRBV25-1 and TRBJ2-1): EADIYQTPRYLVIGTGKKITLECSQTMGHDKMYWYQQDPGMELHLIHYSYGVNSTEKGDLSSESTVSRIRTEHFPLTLESARPSHTSQYLCASSELASSYNEQFFGPGTRLTVL.

A remark on this clonotype: A much more abundant neighbour one base away suggests this may be a read error. The V and J genes are TRBV19 and TRBJ2-3, with TRBD2 identical over 7 bases. CDR3 length: 14 residues. Germline-derived CDR1 and CDR2 are LNHDA and SQIVND (reference sequence). The trim removed 10 bases at V and 2 bases at J, leaving 9 bases unmatched. CDR3 bases: TGTGCCATTAGCGCTAGCGGATACACAGATACGCAGTATTTT. It codes for CAISASGYTDTQYF.

There are many counts of this clonotype. The chain recombines TRBV19 with TRBJ2-1; D gene unclear. The CDR3 length is 15 residues. Germline loops: CDR1 LNHDA, CDR2 SQIVND (reference sequence). V was shortened by 9 bases and J by 0 bases, with 15 bases between the two germline ends. CDR3 in amino acids: CASQLRKSSYNEQFF. The CDR3 DNA follows: TGTGCCAGCCAATTAAGGAAAAGCTCCTACAATGAGCAGTTCTTC.

This rearrangement joins TRBV10-3 to TRBJ2-3; 8 bases align to TRBD2. The junction had 11 bases not matched to a gene; V was cut back by 2 bases and J by 1 base. CDR1 ENHRY and CDR2 SYGVKD come from the germline V gene. The CDR3 is 18 amino acids. The CDR3 is CAISEHRGREVCTDTQYF. The CDR3 DNA reads TGTGCCATCAGTGAGCATCGGGGGCGGGAGGTTTGCACAGATACGCAGTATTTT.

V is TRBV7-2 and J is TRBJ1-2; D not certain. Germline CDR1 SGHTA, CDR2 FQGNSA. The CDR3 loop spans 12 amino acids. With 1 base removed from V and 12 bases from J, the gap between germline ends came to 12 bases. In DNA, the CDR3 is TGTGCCAGCAGCTTAGGGGTCTATGGAGACACCTTC. Its translation: CASSLGVYGDTF.

This clonotype was counted at least ten times. DNA of the CDR3: TGTGCCAGCAGCTTGGAGCAGCTAAGATATGGCTACACCTTC. This encodes CASSLEQLRYGYTF. The chain is built from TRBV5-8 and TRBJ1-2; D not certain. The CDR3 has 14 amino acids. CDR1 and CDR2 (germline): SGHTS, YDEGEE. V dropped 0 bases and J dropped 5 bases, with 11 bases sitting between them.

With respect to this clonotype: The CDR3 does not end in the conserved phenylalanine or tryptophan, so this is likely a read error. This sequence joins TRBV9 and TRBJ2-5; D remains unclear. Germline loops: CDR1 SGDLS, CDR2 YYNGEE. V lost 0 bases and J lost 7, with 13 bases in between. The CDR3 has 14 residues. CDR3 in DNA: TGTGCCAGCAGCGTAGAGGTGGTAGGCGGGACCCAGTACCTC. Protein sequence: CASSVEVVGGTQYL.

As for this clonotype: Its ends do not fully match the called genes, so a read error is possible. This chain's CDR3 is CARGQGEVLAGAERYF. CDR3 nucleotide sequence: TGCGCCAGAGGACAGGGGGAAGTCCTAGCGGGAGCCGAGCGGTACTTC. The chain is built from TRBV4-3 and TRBJ2-7; D tentatively reads TRBD1 or TRBD2 (10 bases each). This CDR3 is built from 16 residues. Germline CDR1 LGHNA, CDR2 YSLEER.

This chain uses TRBV14 with TRBJ2-7, with TRBD2 matching over 14 bases. The CDR3 sequence is 17 residues long. Germline trimming cut 4 bases from V and 2 bases from J; bases unmatched to any gene: 7. From germline, CDR1 is SGHDN and CDR2 FVKESK. The CDR3 region has the DNA TGTGCCAGCAGCCCACGGACTAGCGGGAGGCTACCCTACGAGCAGTACTTC. Translated, it gives CASSPRTSGRLPYEQYF.

The sample holds many counts of this clonotype. This chain uses TRBV20-1 with TRBJ1-6, with TRBD1 identical over 10 bases. The V and J ends lost 6 bases and 7 bases, in that order; junction bases with no gene match: 9. Per germline, CDR1 DFQATT and CDR2 SNEGSKA (reference sequence). The CDR3 contains 15 residues. This CDR3 reads CSALLGTGENSPLHF. Written as DNA, the CDR3 is TGCAGTGCCCTTCTTGGGACAGGGGAAAATTCACCCCTCCACTTT.

As to this clonotype: Because it lacks the conserved phenylalanine or tryptophan at the end, this CDR3 is likely a read error. The J gene is TRBJ2-1, the V gene TRBV27, with 10 bases aligning to TRBD2. Germline CDR1 is MNHEY and CDR2 is SMNVEV (reference sequence). The CDR3 length is 15 residues. Trimming at V came to 6 bases and at J to 6 bases, leaving 8 bases not matched to a gene. CDR3 region: CASSNGLAEPNEQFL. Written as DNA, the CDR3 is TGTGCCAGCAGCAACGGACTAGCGGAGCCCAATGAGCAGTTCCTC.

This clonotype occurred many times. The rearrangement uses TRBV28 and TRBJ1-1; D perhaps matches TRBD1 (5 bases). The germline V gene has CDR1 MDHEN and CDR2 SYDVKM. The CDR3 covers 14 residues. V lost 8 bases to trimming and J lost 3 bases, with 16 bases between them. CDR3 loop: CASLNPGFYTEAFF. CDR3 DNA: TGTGCCAGCCTTAATCCAGGGTTCTACACTGAAGCTTTCTTT.

This clonotype was found many times. V usage is TRBV6-1 and J usage is TRBJ2-7; the match to TRBD1 covers 10 bases. From germline, CDR1 is MNHNS and CDR2 SASEGT. The CDR3 has 16 residues. V was clipped by 6 bases and J by 4 bases; unmatched bases: 12. The CDR3 coding sequence is TGTGCCAGCAGCAAAGAACAGCCGGGACAGGGGTACGAGCAGTACTTC. Translation: CASSKEQPGQGYEQYF.

This clonotype was seen many times. This chain connects TRBV6-1 to TRBJ2-1, with D uncertain. V lost 6 bases and J 0 bases, leaving 15 bases between the germline ends. CDR3 length: 16 residues. CDR1 is MNHNS, CDR2 SASEGT, per germline. The CDR3 DNA reads as TGTGCCAGCAGCATATCCTGGCAGAGCTCCTACAATGAGCAGTTCTTC. This encodes CASSISWQSSYNEQFF.

Comments on this clonotype: A read error may explain this, as a much larger clone is one base away. The V call is TRBV12-3 or TRBV12-4, the J call TRBJ1-5, with TRBD1 matching over 8 bases. TRBJ2-3 explains the end of the DNA better; the J call may be wrong. The CDR3 extends over 14 amino acids. The CDR3 nucleotides are TGTGCCAGCAGCCCCCAGGGGGCCAATCAGCCCCAGTATTTT. It translates to CASSPQGANQPQYF.

This clonotype was seen ten or more times. The V and J genes are TRBV3-1 and TRBJ1-1; 7 bases match TRBD1. The V gene end was trimmed by 6 bases and the J gene end by 9 bases; junction bases not matched to a gene: 13. The length of the CDR3 is 14 residues. The germline gives CDR1 LGHDT, CDR2 YNNKEL (reference sequence). CDR3 DNA: TGTGCCAGCAGGGGAGGGGCGATACAGGGGAAAGCTTTCTTT. It is translated as CASRGGAIQGKAFF.

This clonotype was observed at least ten times. The chain links TRBV4-3 to TRBJ2-5; no definite D call. The CDR3 extends over 15 amino acids. V dropped 0 bases and J dropped 3 bases, with 11 bases sitting between them. Germline assignment: CDR1 LGHNA and CDR2 YSLEER. CDR3 bases: TGCGCCAGCAGCCAAGATCACCTCCCAGAAGAGACCCAGTACTTC. It yields the protein CASSQDHLPEETQYF.